Shown below are 25 T cell receptor beta chains from a single sample sequenced in a study of spatial heterogeneity in lung cancer. Specified time point: sample taken at primary tumor resection. TCRs were sequenced from unsorted whole RNA of tumor, nontumor lung or PBMC. TCRdb re-called the 5' RACE reads with MiXCR, one entry per CDR3 protein. The sample yields 49,000 or so distinct CDR3 sequences, roughly 12% seen once. The sample consisted of PBMCs, taken at surgery. Receptors were obtained from a female donor with early-stage non-small cell lung cancer.

In this sample, this clonotype turned up a few times. The chain joins TRBV24-1 to TRBJ1-2, with a weak D call TRBD1 (6 bases). There are 13 residues in the CDR3. Germline CDR1 and CDR2: KGHDR and SFDVKD. V shed 5 bases and J shed 4 bases, with 10 bases lying between them. The CDR3 region has the DNA TGTGCCACCAGTGGGGACACCTCCTATGGCTACACCTTC. Amino acids: CATSGDTSYGYTF.

The V and J genes are TRBV2 and TRBJ2-1, with D possibly matching TRBD1 (5 bases). This CDR3 is built from 15 residues. V dropped 3 bases and J dropped 12 bases, with 21 bases sitting between them. Germline CDR1 SNHLY, CDR2 FYNNEI. DNA of the CDR3: TGTGCCAGCAGTGATCAGGGAAGTGGCGGTAATCGGCAGTTCTTC. It codes for CASSDQGSGGNRQFF.

There are many counts of this clonotype. This chain links TRBV5-1 with TRBJ2-2; D might be TRBD1 (5 bases). Germline assignment: CDR1 SGHRS and CDR2 YFSETQ. V lost 0 bases, J lost 0 bases, and 9 bases lay in between. The CDR3 totals 16 residues. Written as DNA, the CDR3 is TGCGCCAGCAGCTTGGGGACACAGACGAACACCGGGGAGCTGTTTTTT. It yields the protein CASSLGTQTNTGELFF.

In its sample, this clonotype was seen a few times. In DNA, the CDR3 is TGCGCCAGCAGCTTTGACGAGTCTGGAAACACCATATATTTT. Its protein product is CASSFDESGNTIYF. The genes are TRBV5-1 and TRBJ1-3, with D unclear. The germline V gene encodes CDR1 SGHRS and CDR2 YFSETQ. This CDR3 has 14 amino acids. V lost 2 bases, J lost 1 base, and 7 bases lay in between.

This clonotype was seen only a few times. Here the CDR3 reads CASSLRRGGGKAGELFF. The CDR3 coding sequence is TGTGCCAGCAGCTTACGTCGGGGGGGCGGGAAAGCCGGGGAGCTGTTTTTT. The V and J genes are TRBV7-2 and TRBJ2-2, with TRBD2 identical over 8 bases. CDR3 length equals 17 residues. The V and J ends lost 2 bases and 6 bases, in that order; junction bases with no gene match: 11. The germline gives CDR1 SGHTA, CDR2 FQGNSA.

This clonotype was detected many times. The gene calls are TRBV28 and TRBJ2-7, with 8 bases matching TRBD2. The CDR3 consists of 15 residues. V lost 2 bases and J lost 2; bases outside the gene matches: 5. CDR1 and CDR2 from the germline V gene are MDHEN and SYDVKM. CDR3 amino acids: CASSLAAGGTYEQYF. The CDR3 nucleotides are TGTGCCAGCAGTTTAGCGGCGGGGGGAACCTACGAGCAGTACTTC.

V gene TRBV29-1 combines with J gene TRBJ2-1; either TRBD1 or TRBD2 may supply D (5 bases each). There are 13 residues in the CDR3. Germline-derived CDR1 and CDR2 are SQVTM and ANQGSEA. V was trimmed by 4 bases and J by 3 bases, leaving 10 bases between them. The CDR3 coding sequence is TGCAGCGTTGGGGGGAGCTTCTACAATGAGCAGTTCTTC. This translates into CSVGGSFYNEQFF.

Notes on this clonotype: A much larger clone differs by one base, so this may be a read error. This chain connects TRBV2 to TRBJ1-6, with 9 bases identical to TRBD1. The CDR3 sequence is 16 residues long. Germline assignment: CDR1 SNHLY and CDR2 FYNNEI. CDR3 sequence reads: CASRATGGSGNSPLNF. CDR3 DNA sequence: TGTGCCAGCAGGGCGACAGGGGGATCGGGTAATTCACCCCTCAACTTT.

This clonotype was recorded many times. This chain links TRBV10-3 with TRBJ1-6, with TRBD1 identical over 7 bases. This CDR3 is built from 18 residues. V lost 0 bases, J lost 0 bases, and 5 bases stayed unmatched. In germline, CDR1 is ENHRY, CDR2 SYGVKD. CDR3 region: CAISESRRGRSYNSPLHF. CDR3 bases: TGTGCCATCAGTGAGTCCAGGAGGGGGCGCTCCTATAATTCACCCCTCCACTTT.

Of note for this clonotype: As the CDR3 is not closed by the conserved phenylalanine or tryptophan, this likely results from a read error. The rearrangement joins TRBV7-9 to TRBJ2-7, with unresolved D. The germline CDR1 and CDR2 sequences are SEHNR and FQNEAQ (reference sequence). The CDR3 runs 13 residues. V lost 3 bases, J lost 1 base, and 7 bases lay in between. CDR3 amino acids: CASSFDISYEQYL. The CDR3 DNA is TGTGCCAGCAGCTTCGATATTTCCTACGAGCAGTACCTC.

CDR3 sequence: CASSSAGGGDEQFF. The CDR3 bases are TGTGCCAGCAGTTCTGCGGGGGGCGGGGATGAGCAGTTCTTC. J is TRBJ2-1 and V is TRBV12-3 or TRBV12-4; 8 nucleotides agree with TRBD2. V lost 4 bases to trimming and J lost 8 bases; unmatched junction nucleotides: 7. This CDR3 spans 14 amino acids.

This clonotype was detected a few times. As DNA, the CDR3 is TGCAGTGCTAGAGATTCGGCGGGGGGGAAAGAGACCCAGTACTTC. Translated, it gives CSARDSAGGKETQYF. This chain joins TRBV20-1 and TRBJ2-5; TRBD2 agrees at 9 bases. This CDR3 spans 15 amino acids. Germline assignment: CDR1 DFQATT and CDR2 SNEGSKA (reference sequence). With V trimmed by 0 bases and J by 3 bases, 5 bases remained unmatched.

In this sample, this clonotype turned up many times. The rearrangement uses TRBV6-5 and TRBJ2-3; D remains unclear. V lost 5 bases, J lost 1 base, and 10 bases lay in between. Per the germline V gene, CDR1 is MNHEY and CDR2 is SVGAGI. CDR3 length: 14 amino acids. The CDR3 DNA reads as TGTGCCAGCAGTCCACATCGAGGCACAGATACGCAGTATTTT. Protein product: CASSPHRGTDTQYF.

V gene TRBV6-5 combines with J gene TRBJ2-3; D may correspond to TRBD1 or TRBD2 (5 bases each). In germline, CDR1 is MNHEY, CDR2 SVGAGI. V lost 6 bases to trimming and J lost 0 bases, with 19 bases between them. CDR3 length: 17 amino acids. CDR3 in amino acids: CASRPPAVGRSTDTQYF. DNA for the CDR3: TGTGCCAGCAGACCCCCAGCGGTGGGGCGTAGCACAGATACGCAGTATTTT.

This clonotype was seen repeatedly, ten times or more. The chain uses TRBV27 and TRBJ1-1; D remains unclear. Trimming took 0 bases from V and 4 from J, leaving 6 bases between them. This CDR3 region has 13 residues. Germline V gene data show CDR1 as MNHEY and CDR2 as SMNVEV (reference sequence). The CDR3 reads CASSLSGFTEAFF. The CDR3 nucleotides read TGTGCCAGCAGTTTATCAGGGTTCACTGAAGCTTTCTTT.

A few counts support this clonotype. The chain uses TRBV6-5 and TRBJ1-2, with 8 bases matching TRBD1. The V gene's germline CDR1 is MNHEY and CDR2 SVGAGI. The CDR3 covers 12 residues. With V trimmed by 6 bases and J by 8 bases, 5 bases remained unmatched. The CDR3 DNA reads TGTGCCAGCAGCCGGACAGGGCGCGGCTACACCTTC. Protein product: CASSRTGRGYTF.

This clonotype was counted only a few times. The V gene is TRBV29-1, the J gene TRBJ2-7, with TRBD1 matching over 7 bases. Germline V CDR1 and CDR2: SQVTM, ANQGSEA. The CDR3 is 13 amino acids. The J segment lost 3 bases and the V segment lost 6 bases, leaving 8 bases of the junction unmatched. The CDR3 DNA follows: TGCAGCGTAGGGACAGCACCCTTCTACGAGCAGTACTTC. This codes for CSVGTAPFYEQYF.

V gene TRBV7-2 combines with J gene TRBJ1-6; TRBD1 matches 9 bases. The trim removed 5 bases at V and 9 bases at J, leaving 8 bases unmatched. Per germline, CDR1 SGHTA and CDR2 FQGNSA. The CDR3 sequence is 15 residues long. CDR3 region: CASSRRGQGSSPLHF. CDR3 bases: TGTGCCAGCAGCCGCCGGGGACAGGGCTCTTCACCCCTCCACTTT.

This clonotype came up a few times. This chain uses TRBV11-2 with TRBJ1-6, with TRBD1 as a possible D gene (5 bases). Trimming stripped 0 bases from V and 9 bases from J, with 6 bases between. Germline values: CDR1 SGHAT, CDR2 FQNNGV. The CDR3 sequence is 13 residues long. CDR3 DNA sequence: TGTGCCAGCAGCTTAGAGGGGGGTTCACCCCTCCACTTT. It codes for CASSLEGGSPLHF.

J is TRBJ2-3 and V is TRBV7-2; D is ambiguous. Germline CDR1 SGHTA, CDR2 FQGNSA. V shed 5 bases and J shed 3 bases, with 12 bases lying between them. The CDR3 has 14 residues. The CDR3 DNA is TGTGCCAGCAGCCCCGGAGTGGGGACAGATACGCAGTATTTT. It specifies CASSPGVGTDTQYF.

This clonotype appeared many times. The chain recombines TRBV27 with TRBJ1-4; D is perhaps TRBD1 (5 bases). There are 16 residues in the CDR3. Germline CDR1 reads MNHEY; CDR2 reads SMNVEV (reference sequence). Deletions cut 8 bases from V and 5 bases from J, with 21 bases between. CDR3 in amino acids: CASGSGLTTRNEKLFF. DNA for the CDR3: TGTGCCAGCGGGTCGGGGCTTACCACGCGGAATGAAAAACTGTTTTTT.

Ten or more counts support this clonotype. The rearrangement links TRBV14 to TRBJ2-2; no definite D call. V lost 0 bases and J lost 6, with 8 bases in between. CDR3 length equals 14 residues. CDR1 SGHDN and CDR2 FVKESK come from the germline V gene. CDR3 DNA: TGTGCCAGCAGCCAAGATTGGCAGGCCGGGGAGCTGTTTTTT. Translating it yields CASSQDWQAGELFF.

This clonotype was counted a few times. V gene TRBV24-1 combines with J gene TRBJ1-5; perhaps TRBD1 as D (6 bases). Germline V gene data show CDR1 as KGHDR and CDR2 as SFDVKD. This CDR3 contains 14 residues. The V end was cut by 2 bases, the J end by 6 bases, with 10 bases between. DNA of the CDR3: TGTGCCACCAGTGATTCGACAGGTCTTCAGCCCCAGCATTTT. This codes for CATSDSTGLQPQHF.

Only a few counts were recorded for this clonotype. The CDR3 DNA reads as TGTGCCAGTACCCTTAGGCACAGACTCAATCAGCCCCAGCATTTT. Protein: CASTLRHRLNQPQHF. The chain couples TRBV19 to TRBJ1-5; the D is unclear. Trimming left V 7 bases short and J 3 bases short, with 16 bases between. The germline V gene has CDR1 LNHDA and CDR2 SQIVND (reference sequence). This CDR3 comprises 15 residues.

This clonotype showed up many times. The chain combines TRBV6-1 with TRBJ1-3, with D possibly being TRBD1 (5 bases). The CDR3 sequence is 14 residues long. CDR1 and CDR2 from the germline V gene are MNHNS and SASEGT. The germline V and J ends were trimmed by 4 bases and 0 bases, with 7 bases remaining between them. The CDR3 DNA follows: TGTGCCAGCAGTGCCGACAGCTCTGGAAACACCATATATTTT. It codes for CASSADSSGNTIYF.